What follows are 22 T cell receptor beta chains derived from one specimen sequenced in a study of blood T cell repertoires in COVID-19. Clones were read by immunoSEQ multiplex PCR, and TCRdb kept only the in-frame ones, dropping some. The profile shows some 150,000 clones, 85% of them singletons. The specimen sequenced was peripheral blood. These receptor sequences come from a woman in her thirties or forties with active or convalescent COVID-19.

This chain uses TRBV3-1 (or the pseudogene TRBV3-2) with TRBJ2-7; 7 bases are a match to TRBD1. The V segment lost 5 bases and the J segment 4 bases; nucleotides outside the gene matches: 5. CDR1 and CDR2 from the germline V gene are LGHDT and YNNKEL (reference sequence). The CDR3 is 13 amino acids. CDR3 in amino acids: CASSYKQGYEQYF. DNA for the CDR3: TGTGCCAGCAGCTATAAACAGGGGTACGAGCAGTACTTC.

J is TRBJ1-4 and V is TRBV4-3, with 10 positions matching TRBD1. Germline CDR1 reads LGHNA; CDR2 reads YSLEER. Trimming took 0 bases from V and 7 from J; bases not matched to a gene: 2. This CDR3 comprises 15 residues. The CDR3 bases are TGCGCCAGCAGCCAAGAGGGACAGGGGTCTGAAAAACTGTTTTTT. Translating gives CASSQEGQGSEKLFF.

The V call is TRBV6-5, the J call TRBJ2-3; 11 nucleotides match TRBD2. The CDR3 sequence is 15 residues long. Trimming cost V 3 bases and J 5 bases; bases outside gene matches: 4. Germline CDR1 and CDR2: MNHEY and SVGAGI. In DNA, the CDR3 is TGTGCCAGCAGTTATGCGGGACTAGCGGTAGATACGCAGTATTTT. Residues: CASSYAGLAVDTQYF.

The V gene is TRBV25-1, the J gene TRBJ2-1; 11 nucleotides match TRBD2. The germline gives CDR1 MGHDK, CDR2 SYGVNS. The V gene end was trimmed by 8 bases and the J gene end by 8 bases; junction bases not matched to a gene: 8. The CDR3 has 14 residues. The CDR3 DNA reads TGTGCCAGCCGCGGGACTAGCGGAGGCCATGAGCAGTTCTTC. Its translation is CASRGTSGGHEQFF.

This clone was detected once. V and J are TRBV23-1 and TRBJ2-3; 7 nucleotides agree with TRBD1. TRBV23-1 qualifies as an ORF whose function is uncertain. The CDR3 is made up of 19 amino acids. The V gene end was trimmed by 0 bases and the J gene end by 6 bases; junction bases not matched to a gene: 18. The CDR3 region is CASSQSNGLALTDRDTQYF. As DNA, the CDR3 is TGCGCCAGCAGTCAATCCAACGGGCTAGCCCTAACGGACAGGGATACGCAGTATTTT.

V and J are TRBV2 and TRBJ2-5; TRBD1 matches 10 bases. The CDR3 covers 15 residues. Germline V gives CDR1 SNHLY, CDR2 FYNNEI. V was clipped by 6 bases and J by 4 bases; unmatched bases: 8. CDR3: CASRGQGTQGETQYF. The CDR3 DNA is TGTGCCAGCAGGGGACAGGGGACCCAGGGAGAGACCCAGTACTTC.

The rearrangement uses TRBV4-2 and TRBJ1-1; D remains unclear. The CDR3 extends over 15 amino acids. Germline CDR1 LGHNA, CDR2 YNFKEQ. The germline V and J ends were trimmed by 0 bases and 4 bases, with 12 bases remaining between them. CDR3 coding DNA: TGTGCCAGCAGCCAAGATGAGAATGTCGGCACTGAAGCTTTCTTT. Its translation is CASSQDENVGTEAFF.

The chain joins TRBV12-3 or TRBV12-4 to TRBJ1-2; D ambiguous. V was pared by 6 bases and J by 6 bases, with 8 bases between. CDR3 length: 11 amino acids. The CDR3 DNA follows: TGTGCCAGCAGCCTTCGTGATGGCTACACCTTC. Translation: CASSLRDGYTF.

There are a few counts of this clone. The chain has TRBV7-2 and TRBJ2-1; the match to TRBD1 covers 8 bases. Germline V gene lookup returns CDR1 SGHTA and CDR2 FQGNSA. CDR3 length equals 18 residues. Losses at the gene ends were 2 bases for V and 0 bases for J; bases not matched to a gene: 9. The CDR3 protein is CASSLITAGGPSYNEQFF. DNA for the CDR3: TGTGCCAGCAGCTTAATAACCGCAGGGGGCCCCTCCTACAATGAGCAGTTCTTC.

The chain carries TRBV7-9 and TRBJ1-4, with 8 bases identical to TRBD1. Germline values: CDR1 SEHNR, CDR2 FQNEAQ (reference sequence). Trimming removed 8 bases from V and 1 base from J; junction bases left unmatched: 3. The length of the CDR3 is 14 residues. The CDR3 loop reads CASSDRGTNEKLFF. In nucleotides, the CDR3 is TGTGCCAGCTCAGACAGGGGAACTAATGAAAAACTGTTTTTT. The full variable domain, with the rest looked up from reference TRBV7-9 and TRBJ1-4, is DTGVSQNPRHKITKRGQNVTFRCDPISEHNRLYWYRQTLGQGPEFLTYFQNEAQLEKSRLLSDRFSAERPKGSFSTLEIQRTEQGDSAMYLCASSDRGTNEKLFFGSGTQLSVL.

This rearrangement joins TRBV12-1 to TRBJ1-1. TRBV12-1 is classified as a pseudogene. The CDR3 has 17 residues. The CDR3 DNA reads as TGTGCCAGCAGCTTTGTCTTGTCGGGAAGGATGAACACTGAAGCTTTCTTT. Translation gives CASSFVLSGRMNTEAFF.

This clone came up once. The CDR3: CASSLFYLNRRAEAFF. In nucleotides, the CDR3 is TGTGCCAGCAGTTTATTTTATCTTAATCGCAGGGCTGAAGCTTTCTTT. The chain is built from TRBV28 and TRBJ1-1; possible D gene TRBD1, 5 bases. Per the germline V gene, CDR1 is MDHEN and CDR2 is SYDVKM. The CDR3 contains 16 residues. Trimming took 1 base from V and 6 from J, leaving 18 bases between them.

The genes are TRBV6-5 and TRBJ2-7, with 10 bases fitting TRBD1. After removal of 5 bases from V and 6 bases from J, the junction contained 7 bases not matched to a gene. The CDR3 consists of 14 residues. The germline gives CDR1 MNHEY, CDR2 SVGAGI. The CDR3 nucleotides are TGTGCCAGCAGTCTCGCCGGGACAGGGGCCGAGCAGTACTTC. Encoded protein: CASSLAGTGAEQYF.

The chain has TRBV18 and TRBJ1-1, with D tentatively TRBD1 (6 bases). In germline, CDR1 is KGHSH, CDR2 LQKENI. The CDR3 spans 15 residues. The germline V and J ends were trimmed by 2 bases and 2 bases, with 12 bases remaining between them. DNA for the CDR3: TGTGCCAGCTCACCAGGAAACAGGGAAAACACTGAAGCTTTCTTT. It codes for CASSPGNRENTEAFF.

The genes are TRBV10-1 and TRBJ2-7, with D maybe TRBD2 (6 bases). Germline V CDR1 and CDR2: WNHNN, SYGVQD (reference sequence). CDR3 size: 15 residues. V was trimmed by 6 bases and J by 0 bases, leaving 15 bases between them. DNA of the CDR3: TGCGCCAGCAGCGGGTCTAGCGATAGCTCCTACGAGCAGTACTTC. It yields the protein CASSGSSDSSYEQYF.

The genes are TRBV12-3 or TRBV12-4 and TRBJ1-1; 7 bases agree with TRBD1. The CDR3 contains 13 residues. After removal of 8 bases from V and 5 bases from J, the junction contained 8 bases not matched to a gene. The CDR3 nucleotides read TGTGCCAGCGGGCGCGGGACAGTAACTGAAGCTTTCTTT. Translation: CASGRGTVTEAFF.

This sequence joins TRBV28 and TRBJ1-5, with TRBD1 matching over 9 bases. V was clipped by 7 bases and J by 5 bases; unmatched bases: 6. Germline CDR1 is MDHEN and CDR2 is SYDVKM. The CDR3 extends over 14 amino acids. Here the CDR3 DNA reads TGTGCCAGCAAACGGGGGGACAGGGATCAGCCCCAGCATTTT. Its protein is CASKRGDRDQPQHF.

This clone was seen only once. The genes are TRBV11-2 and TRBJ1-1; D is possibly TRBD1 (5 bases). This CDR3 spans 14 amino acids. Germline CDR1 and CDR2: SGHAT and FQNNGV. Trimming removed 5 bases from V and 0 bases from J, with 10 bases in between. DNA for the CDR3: TGTGCCAGCAGCCCAGGGTCTCTGAACACTGAAGCTTTCTTT. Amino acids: CASSPGSLNTEAFF. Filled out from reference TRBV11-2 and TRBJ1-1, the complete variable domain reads EAGVAQSPRYKIIEKRQSVAFWCNPISGHATLYWYQQILGQGPKLLIQFQNNGVVDDSQLPKDRFSAERLKGVDSTLKIQPAKLEDSAVYLCASSPGSLNTEAFFGQGTRLTVV.

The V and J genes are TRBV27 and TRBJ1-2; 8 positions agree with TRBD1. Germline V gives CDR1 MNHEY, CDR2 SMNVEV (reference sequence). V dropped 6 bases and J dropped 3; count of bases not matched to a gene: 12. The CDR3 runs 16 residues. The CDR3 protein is CASRLTGGASYYGYTF. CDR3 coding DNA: TGTGCCAGCAGACTTACAGGGGGGGCATCCTACTATGGCTACACCTTC.

The CDR3 DNA sequence: TGCAGCACACCGGGACTCGGAGCAACTAATGAAAAACTGTTTTTT. Residues: CSTPGLGATNEKLFF. V is TRBV29-1 and J is TRBJ1-4; a possible D gene is TRBD1 (5 bases). CDR3 length equals 15 residues. The V gene lost 8 bases and the J gene lost 0 bases, with 16 bases spanning the gap. Germline CDR1 is SQVTM and CDR2 is ANQGSEA.

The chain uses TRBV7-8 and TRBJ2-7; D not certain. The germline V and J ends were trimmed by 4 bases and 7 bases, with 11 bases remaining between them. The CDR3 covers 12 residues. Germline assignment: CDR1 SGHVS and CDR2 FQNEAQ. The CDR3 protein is CASSSAIREQYF. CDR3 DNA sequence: TGTGCCAGCAGCTCAGCCATTCGGGAGCAGTACTTC.

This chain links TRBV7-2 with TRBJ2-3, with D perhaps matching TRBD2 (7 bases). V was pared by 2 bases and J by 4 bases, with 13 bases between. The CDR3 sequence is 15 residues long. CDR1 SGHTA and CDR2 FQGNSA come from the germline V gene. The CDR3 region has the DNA TGTGCCAGCAGCTTAAGGGGGGGAGCGGCAGATACGCAGTATTTT. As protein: CASSLRGGAADTQYF.